Listed below are T cell receptor beta chains from one sample, sequenced in a study of shared clonotypes between healthy human individuals. Produced via immunoSEQ multiplex PCR; TCRdb's table is partial and in-frame only. Of a few million clones detected, approximately 94% appear once; the ten largest clones hold 0.13% to 0.15%. Sequenced material: naive CD4+ T cells sorted from blood. The receptor source for this set is a man aged 18 to 29 in good health. CDR3s include the opening cysteine and the closing phenylalanine or tryptophan. The D gene is left open where the match is weak. Clone sizes are given selectively: once, few, many, or a class where the clone is expanded.

j_call	d_call	clone_size	v_call	cdr3_nt	cdr3_aa
TRBJ2-2	TRBD2	NA	TRBV11-2	TGTGCCAGCAGGAAAACCGCTCCGGAGCGGGAGAGGGTCGGGGAGCTGTTTTTT	CASRKTAPERERVGELFF
TRBJ2-5	TRBD2	NA	TRBV11-2	TGTGCCAGCAGCTCGCCGGGACTAGGGGGGGAGACCCAGTACTTC	CASSSPGLGGETQYF
TRBJ1-5	TRBD1	few	TRBV30	TGTGCCTGGAGCGCTACTGGGACAGTCAATCAGCCCCAGCATTTT	CAWSATGTVNQPQHF
TRBJ2-4	NA	NA	TRBV15	TGTGCCACCAGCGGTTGGGCAGAAGTAGCCAAAAACATTCAGTACTTC	CATSGWAEVAKNIQYF
TRBJ1-6	NA	few	TRBV2	TGTGCCAGCAGTACTAGAGCGACAGCCTTCTCCTATAATTCACCCCTCCACTTT	CASSTRATAFSYNSPLHF
TRBJ2-3	NA	NA	TRBV7-9	TGTGCCAGCAGCCTCTTTGTGGGTACAGATACGCAGTATTTT	CASSLFVGTDTQYF
TRBJ2-7	NA	NA	TRBV30	TGTGCCTGGACAAGGGCCCGCGAGCAGTACTTC	CAWTRAREQYF
TRBJ1-2	TRBD1	NA	TRBV5-3	TGTGCCAGAAGCTTTAGGACAGGGACAAATGACTACACCTTC	CARSFRTGTNDYTF
TRBJ2-2	NA	NA	TRBV5-6	TGTGCCAGCAGGCAAGGCAGGGCCGCGAACACCGGGGAGCTGTTTTTT	CASRQGRAANTGELFF
TRBJ2-7	NA	NA	TRBV7-2	TGTGCCAGCAGCCGGGGGCCTAGCGACTCTTACGAGCAGTACTTC	CASSRGPSDSYEQYF
TRBJ2-5	NA	NA	TRBV7-2	TGTGCCAGCAGCCCGACCGTACTAGTGCGAGAGACCCAGTACTTC	CASSPTVLVRETQYF
TRBJ1-1	NA	NA	TRBV28	TGTGCCAGCAGTTTATCCCTGGGGCTGAACACTGAAGCTTTCTTT	CASSLSLGLNTEAFF
TRBJ1-1	TRBD1	few	TRBV18	TGTGCCAGCTCACCTCAGACAGGGGACACTGAAGCTTTCTTT	CASSPQTGDTEAFF
TRBJ1-1	NA	NA	TRBV30	TGTGCCTGGAGTGGGTGGACTGAAGCTTTCTTT	CAWSGWTEAFF
TRBJ2-2	TRBD2	once	TRBV6-4	TGTGCCAGCAGGCCCGAGGGAGGGAGCACCGGGGAGCTGTTTTTT	CASRPEGGSTGELFF
TRBJ2-2	TRBD1	few	TRBV5-1	TGCGCCAGCAGCTCAGACAGGGTTGTGAACACCGGGGAGCTGTTTTTT	CASSSDRVVNTGELFF
TRBJ1-2	TRBD1	NA	TRBV18	TGTGCCAGCTCACCCCTTCCGGACAGGGAAGGGTATGGCTACACCTTC	CASSPLPDREGYGYTF
TRBJ1-4	NA	once	TRBV4-1	TGCGCCAGCAGCCAAGATGGGATTGGGGGACTGTTTTTT	CASSQDGIGGLFF
TRBJ1-1	TRBD1	NA	TRBV18	TGTGCCAGCTCACCCCTGGACAGGGGGGAAGCTTTCTTT	CASSPLDRGEAFF
TRBJ2-1	TRBD2	NA	TRBV5-6	TGTGCCAGCAGCTTGGCCCGGACTAGCGGGTACAATGAGCAGTTCTTC	CASSLARTSGYNEQFF
TRBJ1-1	NA	once	TRBV29-1	TGCAGCGTTGAAGAGCCCACAGTGGGGGTGAGGACTGAAGCTTTCTTT	CSVEEPTVGVRTEAFF
TRBJ2-7	TRBD2	once	TRBV7-2	TGTGCCAGCAGCCTAGTAGCGGGAGCCATAGGGTACTACGAGCAGTACTTC	CASSLVAGAIGYYEQYF
TRBJ1-1	TRBD1	NA	TRBV18	TGTGCCAGCTCATTAAACAGGGGGCGCATCTCCAGCACTGAAGCTTTCTTT	CASSLNRGRISSTEAFF
TRBJ2-2	NA	once	TRBV21-1	TGTGCCAGCTTCCCCGGGGGCGCAGACACCGGGGAGCTGTTTTTT	CASFPGGADTGELFF
TRBJ2-5	TRBD2	NA	TRBV14	TGTGCCAGCAGCCAAGATCGGCTAGCGGGGGCAGGGGAGACCCAGTACTTC	CASSQDRLAGAGETQYF
TRBJ1-6	NA	few	TRBV10-3	TGTGCCATCAGTGATAGGGGACCCCTCCACTTT	CAISDRGPLHF
TRBJ2-7	NA	once	TRBV30	TGTGCCTGGGGGACAAGCTCCTACGAGCAGTACTTC	CAWGTSSYEQYF
TRBJ2-7	NA	NA	TRBV5-1	TGCGCCAGCAGCTTGGCACCAGAAGTAACCCGGTACTTC	CASSLAPEVTRYF
TRBJ1-1	TRBD1	once	TRBV6-1	TGTGCCAGCAATCAGGACAGGGCGAACACTGAAGCTTTCTTT	CASNQDRANTEAFF
TRBJ1-2	NA	NA	TRBV6-1	TGTGCCAGCAGAATTTTGACACAGGGCGGCTACACCTTC	CASRILTQGGYTF
TRBJ2-7	NA	once	TRBV4-2	TGTGCCAGCAGCCAAGATAGTGCCAGTCCCTACGAGCAGTACTTC	CASSQDSASPYEQYF
TRBJ2-2	NA	NA	TRBV7-9	TGTGCCAGCCTCCGGTTTGGGGGCACCGGGGAGCTGTTTTTT	CASLRFGGTGELFF
TRBJ2-7	NA	NA	TRBV6-1	TGTGCCAGCAGCGCACGGGCTGAGAAGCAGTACTTC	CASSARAEKQYF
TRBJ1-6	NA	NA	TRBV7-9	TGTGCCAGCAGCTTATATCACCCCGCGTGGGCAGGAGGTAATTCACCCCTCCACTTT	CASSLYHPAWAGGNSPLHF
TRBJ2-7	NA	NA	TRBV6-6	TGTGCCGTCGGTCCCGGCGGTTACGAGCAGTACTTC	CAVGPGGYEQYF
TRBJ2-7	NA	NA	TRBV7-2	TGTGCCAGCAGCTCAGGGTACTTACAGCCTGTGGAGCAGTACTTC	CASSSGYLQPVEQYF
TRBJ2-3	TRBD1	NA	TRBV6-1	TGTGCCAGCAGCTCGGGACAGGGGAGCACAGATACGCAGTATTTT	CASSSGQGSTDTQYF
TRBJ1-2	NA	NA	TRBV27	TGTGCCAGCAGTAAGGACTCGGGGGGCTACACCTTC	CASSKDSGGYTF
TRBJ1-5	NA	NA	TRBV27	TGTGCCAGCAGAAACCGTACAGGGAATCAGCCCCAGCATTTT	CASRNRTGNQPQHF
TRBJ2-3	TRBD1	NA	TRBV6-1	TGTGCCAGCAGTGAAGCCACAGGGGAAGGGACATTATATACGCAGTATTTT	CASSEATGEGTLYTQYF
TRBJ1-1	TRBD1	NA	TRBV7-8	TGTGCCAGCAGCTTATCAGGGGGGACTGAAGCTTTCTTT	CASSLSGGTEAFF
TRBJ2-4	NA	NA	TRBV10-1	TGCGCCAGCAGTGAGACTAGCCTAGCCAAAAACATTCAGTACTTC	CASSETSLAKNIQYF
TRBJ1-5	NA	NA	TRBV19	TGTGCCAGTGGTGTGGGATATAGCAATCAGCCCCAGCATTTT	CASGVGYSNQPQHF
TRBJ1-6	TRBD1	once	TRBV30	TGTGCCTGGAGTCAATTAACAGGGGGCGCAGAGAATTCACCCCTCCACTTT	CAWSQLTGGAENSPLHF
TRBJ2-7	NA	NA	TRBV6-6	TGTGCCAGCAGTTTCCCACTAGAGTCTTACTCCTACGAGCAGTACTTC	CASSFPLESYSYEQYF
TRBJ1-6	NA	NA	TRBV11-2	TGTGCCAGCAGCTTAGTAGCAGGGAAGGGTTCACCCCTCCACTTT	CASSLVAGKGSPLHF
TRBJ2-2	NA	NA	TRBV5-5	TGTGCCAGCAGCTGGGACCTAGGGGCCGGGGAGCTGTTTTTT	CASSWDLGAGELFF
TRBJ1-5	NA	NA	TRBV18	TGTGCCAGCTCACCGAACAGGAATCAGCCCCAGCATTTT	CASSPNRNQPQHF
TRBJ2-1	NA	NA	TRBV20-1	TGCAGTGCTAGTCGGCCTGAGCAGTTCTTC	CSASRPEQFF